A selection of T cell receptor beta chains follows, all from one sample in a study of blood T cell repertoires in COVID-19. TCRdb keeps only in-frame clones here, not all; method: immunoSEQ multiplex PCR. The sample carries some 150,000 clones, over 60% recorded once. The sequenced sample consisted of PBMCs or T cells enriched from blood (not recorded which). The receptors here all came from a woman aged 50 to 65 who had recovered from COVID-19. Each CDR3 is given with its conserved first and last residue. D genes are given only for firm matches. Expanded clones are given a class, and other clones once, few, many or no size at all.

V	J	D	size	CDR3	DNA
TRBV30	TRBJ1-5	-	-	CAWSGSRDQPQHF	TGTGCCTGGAGTGGGTCCAGGGATCAGCCCCAGCATTTT
TRBV9	TRBJ2-7	TRBD2	-	CASSVGAGAYEQYF	TGTGCCAGCAGCGTAGGAGCGGGAGCTTACGAGCAGTACTTC
TRBV7-9	TRBJ2-5	-	-	CATSLAGYQETQYF	TGTGCCACCAGCCTTGCGGGGTACCAAGAGACCCAGTACTTC
TRBV6-5	TRBJ1-2	-	-	CASQRTANYGYTF	TGTGCCAGCCAAAGAACAGCTAACTATGGCTACACCTTC
TRBV27	TRBJ1-5	TRBD1	-	CASSLAGGGQPQHF	TGTGCCAGCAGTTTGGCAGGGGGCGGACAGCCCCAGCATTTT
TRBV3-1/TRBV3-2	TRBJ1-4	-	-	CASSQESYQGRKKLFF	TGTGCCAGCAGCCAAGAATCTTATCAGGGTAGGAAAAAACTGTTTTTT
TRBV18	TRBJ2-1	-	-	CASSPLLYEQFF	TGTGCCAGCTCCCCCCTTTTATATGAGCAGTTCTTC
TRBV11-2	TRBJ2-3	TRBD2	-	CASSLLAGADTQYF	TGTGCCAGCAGCTTATTAGCGGGGGCGGATACGCAGTATTTT
TRBV30	TRBJ1-3	-	-	CAWSGPRRSSGNTIYF	TGTGCCTGGAGTGGACCGCGGCGGTCTTCTGGAAACACCATATATTTT
TRBV27	TRBJ2-3	TRBD1	-	CASSFWGQGAKDTQYF	TGTGCCAGCAGTTTTTGGGGACAGGGGGCGAAAGATACGCAGTATTTT
TRBV27	TRBJ1-1	-	-	CASSYIPGGVGGTEAFF	TGTGCCAGCAGCTACATTCCGGGGGGGGTCGGAGGGACTGAAGCTTTCTTT
TRBV28	TRBJ1-5	-	-	CASSLEETGDTMDQPQHF	TGTGCCAGCAGTTTAGAGGAGACCGGGGATACGATGGATCAGCCCCAGCATTTT
TRBV14	TRBJ2-7	-	-	CASSPTAAEKNYEQYF	TGTGCCAGCAGCCCGACGGCGGCGGAAAAGAACTACGAGCAGTACTTC
TRBV18	TRBJ2-7	TRBD2	few	CASSGRGTAYEQYF	TGTGCCAGCTCCGGGAGGGGAACAGCCTACGAGCAGTACTTC
TRBV9	TRBJ2-1	TRBD2	many	CASSVGAGAYNEQFF	TGTGCCAGCAGCGTAGGGGCGGGGGCCTACAATGAGCAGTTCTTC
TRBV6-1	TRBJ1-5	TRBD1	-	CASSGTGTVMSNQPQHF	TGTGCCAGCAGTGGAACCGGGACAGTGATGAGCAATCAGCCCCAGCATTTT
TRBV28	TRBJ1-5	-	few	CASRDSRLQPQHF	TGTGCCAGCAGGGACAGTAGGTTACAGCCCCAGCATTTT
TRBV5-1	TRBJ1-3	TRBD1	-	CASSRGRSGNTIYF	TGCGCCAGCAGTAGGGGGCGGTCTGGAAACACCATATATTTT
TRBV5-1	TRBJ2-2	-	-	CASSLTGSSGELFF	TGCGCCAGCAGCTTAACAGGGTCGAGCGGGGAGCTGTTTTTT
TRBV30	TRBJ2-2	-	-	CAWSVALSGELFF	TGTGCCTGGAGTGTAGCCTTGTCCGGGGAGCTGTTTTTT
TRBV10-2	TRBJ2-7	TRBD2	once	CASSAQGLGSYEQYF	TGCGCCAGCAGTGCCCAAGGACTAGGGTCCTACGAGCAGTACTTC
TRBV9	TRBJ1-5	-	-	CASSALSGLGQPQHF	TGTGCCAGCAGCGCCCTCTCCGGCCTAGGTCAGCCCCAGCATTTT
TRBV13	TRBJ2-2	-	-	CASTNKGGGLTGELFF	TGTGCCAGCACCAACAAAGGAGGGGGCCTCACCGGGGAGCTGTTTTTT
TRBV5-1	TRBJ2-7	TRBD2	-	CASSRDSGTHEQYF	TGCGCCAGCAGCCGGGATAGCGGGACCCACGAGCAGTACTTC
TRBV5-6	TRBJ2-6	-	-	CASSPYRAGANVLTF	TGTGCCAGCAGCCCGTACAGGGCTGGGGCCAACGTCCTGACTTTC
TRBV3-1/TRBV3-2	TRBJ2-3	-	-	CASSLSADTQYF	TGTGCCAGCAGCCTGTCGGCAGATACGCAGTATTTT
TRBV5-4	TRBJ2-1	-	-	CASSLDMNEQFF	TGTGCCAGCAGCTTGGATATGAATGAGCAGTTCTTC
TRBV13	TRBJ2-5	TRBD2	once	CASSFAGVETQYF	TGTGCCAGCAGCTTTGCGGGGGTCGAGACCCAGTACTTC
TRBV28	TRBJ1-4	-	-	CASRPAGRNEKLFF	TGTGCCAGCAGACCCGCGGGGAGAAATGAAAAACTGTTTTTT
TRBV10-3	TRBJ1-1	-	-	CAISESDSRREAFF	TGTGCCATCAGTGAGTCGGACAGCCGACGGGAAGCTTTCTTT
TRBV14	TRBJ1-6	TRBD1	-	CASSQEPDRGIGYNSPLHF	TGTGCCAGCAGCCAAGAACCCGACAGGGGCATCGGTTATAATTCACCCCTCCACTTT
TRBV9	TRBJ2-7	-	-	CASSVAPGTSSYEQYF	TGTGCCAGCAGCGTAGCCCCCGGGACATCCTCCTACGAGCAGTACTTC
TRBV11-2	TRBJ2-1	-	few	CASSLDYQRNNEQFF	TGTGCCAGCAGCTTGGACTACCAGCGGAACAATGAGCAGTTCTTC
TRBV9	TRBJ2-7	-	-	CASSARTSTYEQYF	TGTGCCAGCAGCGCTCGGACATCCACCTACGAGCAGTACTTC